One and the same sample provided the 4 T cell receptor beta chains below, sequenced in a study of T cell changes during pregnancy in multiple sclerosis. TCRdb keeps only in-frame clones here, not all; method: immunoSEQ multiplex PCR. Among tens of thousands of clones listed, more than 90% were seen once. The specimen was peripheral blood, collected before pregnancy. Receptor source: a female donor with multiple sclerosis, enrolled in a pregnancy study.

This chain uses TRBV28 with TRBJ2-7; 14 bases map to TRBD2. In germline, CDR1 is MDHEN, CDR2 SYDVKM. This CDR3 has 17 residues. Losses at the gene ends were 6 bases for V and 6 bases for J; bases not matched to a gene: 13. CDR3 DNA sequence: TGTGCCAGCAGACACCCCGGGACTAGCGGGAGCAGGGTCGAGCAGTACTTC. This codes for CASRHPGTSGSRVEQYF.

V usage is TRBV18 and J usage is TRBJ2-5; tentatively, D is TRBD2 (5 bases). Germline V gene sequence: CDR1 KGHSH, CDR2 LQKENI. There are 15 residues in the CDR3. The V gene lost 3 bases and the J gene lost 0 bases, with 11 bases spanning the gap. The CDR3 region has the DNA TGTGCCAGCTCACCCGAACTAGTCAACCAAGAGACCCAGTACTTC. Amino acids: CASSPELVNQETQYF.

The V gene is TRBV7-2, the J gene TRBJ1-1; D possibly corresponds to TRBD1 (5 bases). V gave up 5 bases and J gave up 0 bases, with 13 bases separating them. Germline CDR1 reads SGHTA; CDR2 reads FQGNSA. The CDR3 runs 15 residues. CDR3: CASSRQSIMNTEAFF. Written as DNA, the CDR3 is TGTGCCAGCAGCCGACAGTCGATTATGAACACTGAAGCTTTCTTT.

V usage is TRBV7-9 and J usage is TRBJ2-5; 12 positions match TRBD2. The CDR3 is made up of 14 amino acids. The junction had 1 base not matched to a gene; V was cut back by 4 bases and J by 4 bases. Germline-derived CDR1 and CDR2 are SEHNR and FQNEAQ (reference sequence). The CDR3 region is CASSSLAGGETQYF. The CDR3 nucleotides are TGTGCCAGCAGCTCACTAGCGGGAGGAGAGACCCAGTACTTC.